This entry lists 14 T cell receptor beta chains sequenced from one sample in a study of T cell responses to AZD1222 COVID-19 vaccine. Data came from immunoSEQ multiplex PCR; TCRdb stores just in-frame clones and leaves some out. The table includes 95,000 to 150,000 clones, 75% to 90% detected once. Sample: peripheral blood, taken 28 days after the second AZD1222 dose. Every receptor here comes from an adult who received the AZD1222 COVID-19 vaccine.

V is TRBV5-6 and J is TRBJ2-1; TRBD2 matches 7 bases. The CDR3 runs 16 residues. Germline V lookup: CDR1 SGHDT, CDR2 YYEEEE. The trim removed 2 bases at V and 4 bases at J, leaving 9 bases unmatched. This CDR3 is CASSLSRGGEYNEQFF. Here the CDR3 DNA reads TGTGCCAGCAGCTTATCTCGGGGAGGGGAGTACAATGAGCAGTTCTTC.

The chain carries TRBV7-2 and TRBJ1-6; D is unresolved. This CDR3 spans 14 amino acids. The V end lost 5 bases, the J end lost 7 bases, and 12 bases lay between the germline ends. Germline CDR1 and CDR2: SGHTA and FQGNSA. DNA of the CDR3: TGTGCCAGCAGCCCGAACGGGCTAAATTCACCCCTCCACTTT. This codes for CASSPNGLNSPLHF.

The rearrangement joins TRBV10-2 to TRBJ1-5, with 7 bases lining up with TRBD1. CDR1 WSHSY and CDR2 SAAADI come from the germline V gene. The CDR3 runs 14 residues. V shed 4 bases and J 7 bases; nucleotides not matched to a gene: 7. CDR3 nucleotides: TGCGCCAGCAGTGCCACAGGGGTAGGGCAGCCCCAGCATTTT. It is translated as CASSATGVGQPQHF.

This clone was observed a handful of times. The genes are TRBV4-2 and TRBJ2-7; D unclear. Per germline, CDR1 LGHNA and CDR2 YNFKEQ. V gave up 1 base and J gave up 2 bases, with 6 bases separating them. This CDR3 is built from 13 residues. The CDR3: CASSQGGAYEQYF. The CDR3 nucleotides are TGTGCCAGCAGCCAAGGCGGCGCCTACGAGCAGTACTTC.

The chain combines TRBV28 with TRBJ2-7; 8 bases align to TRBD2. This CDR3 is built from 12 residues. Germline CDR1 and CDR2: MDHEN and SYDVKM. The DNA for the CDR3 is TGTGCTATCGGACTAGCTTCCTACGAGCAGTACTTC. Translating gives CAIGLASYEQYF. Full variable domain (rest looked up from reference TRBV28 and TRBJ2-7): DVKVTQSSRYLVKRTGEKVFLECVQDMDHENMFWYRQDPGLGLRLIYFSYDVKMKEKGDIPEGYSVSREKKERFSLILESASTNQTSMYLCAIGLASYEQYFGPGTRLTVT.

The chain is built from TRBV28 and TRBJ1-4, with unresolved D. This CDR3 has 12 residues. Germline V gives CDR1 MDHEN, CDR2 SYDVKM. Trimming stripped 8 bases from V and 7 bases from J, with 11 bases between. This CDR3 reads CASLSGGEKLFF. In nucleotides, the CDR3 is TGTGCCAGCCTATCGGGTGGTGAAAAACTGTTTTTT.

This clone was found once. V usage is TRBV7-8 and J usage is TRBJ2-1, with D unresolved. Germline assignment: CDR1 SGHVS and CDR2 FQNEAQ. V was shortened by 4 bases and J by 3 bases, with 7 bases between the two germline ends. The CDR3 has 13 amino acids. The CDR3 reads CASSSQHYNEQFF. In nucleotides, the CDR3 is TGTGCCAGCAGCTCACAACACTACAATGAGCAGTTCTTC. The whole variable domain, filled in from reference TRBV7-8 and TRBJ2-1, reads GAGVSQSPRYKVAKRGQDVALRCDPISGHVSLFWYQQALGQGPEFLTYFQNEAQLDKSGLPSDRFFAERPEGSVSTLKIQRTQQEDSAVYLCASSSQHYNEQFFGPGTRLTVL.

V usage is TRBV18 and J usage is TRBJ1-1; D uncertain. Germline assignment: CDR1 KGHSH and CDR2 LQKENI. V was trimmed by 1 base and J by 3 bases, leaving 9 bases between them. CDR3 length: 14 amino acids. Here the CDR3 reads CASSPQKWDTEAFF. For the CDR3, the DNA is TGTGCCAGCTCACCACAGAAATGGGACACTGAAGCTTTCTTT. Drawing the rest from reference TRBV18 and TRBJ1-1, the complete variable domain is NAGVMQNPRHLVRRRGQEARLRCSPMKGHSHVYWYRQLPEEGLKFMVYLQKENIIDESGMPKERFSAEFPKEGPSILRIQQVVRGDSAAYFCASSPQKWDTEAFFGQGTRLTVV.

This clone was seen ten or more times. The chain is built from TRBV4-2 and TRBJ2-3; no definite D call. Trimming left V 2 bases short and J 4 bases short, with 10 bases between. The V gene's germline CDR1 is LGHNA and CDR2 YNFKEQ. The CDR3 contains 14 residues. Here the CDR3 reads CASSQMKTSDTQYF. The CDR3 region has the DNA TGTGCCAGCAGCCAAATGAAAACCTCAGATACGCAGTATTTT.

The chain's CDR3 is CASSLEGIYATAYEQYF. As DNA, the CDR3 is TGTGCCAGCAGCTTAGAGGGAATATACGCAACAGCCTACGAGCAGTACTTC. V usage is TRBV11-2 and J usage is TRBJ2-7; unclear D gene. Trimming shortened V by 0 bases and J by 2 bases, and 17 bases separated the two germline ends. Looked up from germline, CDR1 is SGHAT and CDR2 is FQNNGV. The CDR3 sequence is 17 residues long.

This clone has a handful of counts. The genes are TRBV28 and TRBJ1-2, with 7 bases aligning to TRBD1. V gave up 3 bases and J gave up 5 bases; unmatched junction bases: 6. The CDR3 spans 14 residues. Looked up from germline, CDR1 is MDHEN and CDR2 is SYDVKM. CDR3: CASSLPGTVYGYTF. CDR3 DNA: TGTGCCAGCAGTTTGCCCGGGACAGTTTATGGCTACACCTTC.

The rearrangement joins TRBV11-2 to TRBJ1-5; 7 bases map to TRBD1. Germline lookup yields CDR1 SGHAT and CDR2 FQNNGV. With V trimmed by 4 bases and J by 2 bases, 14 bases remained unmatched. The CDR3 is 18 residues long. The CDR3: CASSSDRRPVEGNQPQHF. The CDR3 DNA follows: TGTGCCAGCAGCTCGGACAGGCGACCGGTCGAAGGCAATCAGCCCCAGCATTTT.

V and J are TRBV5-5 and TRBJ1-6; D is perhaps TRBD1 (5 bases). The CDR3 totals 16 residues. Trimming shortened V by 2 bases and J by 7 bases, and 16 bases separated the two germline ends. Germline CDR1 is SGHKS and CDR2 is YYEKEE (reference sequence). For the CDR3, the DNA is TGTGCCAGCAGCTTACAACCGGGACGGAGAAATTCACCCCTCCACTTT. This sequence encodes CASSLQPGRRNSPLHF.

The rearrangement joins TRBV28 to TRBJ1-4; D is possibly TRBD1 (5 bases). CDR1 is MDHEN and CDR2 is SYDVKM in the germline V gene. V dropped 5 bases and J dropped 8 bases, with 15 bases sitting between them. The CDR3 spans 14 residues. CDR3 protein: CASSIGHSAEKLFF. The CDR3 region has the DNA TGTGCCAGCAGTATCGGACATAGTGCGGAAAAACTGTTTTTT.